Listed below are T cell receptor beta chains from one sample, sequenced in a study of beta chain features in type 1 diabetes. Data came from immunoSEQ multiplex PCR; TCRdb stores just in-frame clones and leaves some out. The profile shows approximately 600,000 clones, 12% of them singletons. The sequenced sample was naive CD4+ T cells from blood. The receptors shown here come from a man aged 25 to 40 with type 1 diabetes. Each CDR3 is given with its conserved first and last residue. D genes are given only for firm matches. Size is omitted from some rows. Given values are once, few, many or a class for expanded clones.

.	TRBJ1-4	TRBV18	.	CASSPDEKLFF	TGTGCCAGCTCACCAGATGAAAAACTGTTTTTT
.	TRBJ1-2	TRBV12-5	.	CASGLVLSRSGYTF	TGTGCTAGTGGTTTGGTATTATCGCGGTCTGGCTACACCTTC
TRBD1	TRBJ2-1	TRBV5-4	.	CASSLKAGGFGLSYNEQFF	TGTGCCAGCAGCTTGAAGGCAGGGGGCTTCGGTCTTTCGTACAATGAGCAGTTCTTC
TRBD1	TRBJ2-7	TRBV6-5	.	CASRRTGTGAHEQYF	TGTGCCAGCAGACGCACCGGGACAGGGGCCCACGAGCAGTACTTC
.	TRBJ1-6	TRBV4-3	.	CASSQGDSPLHF	TGCGCCAGCAGCCAAGGGGATTCACCCCTCCACTTT
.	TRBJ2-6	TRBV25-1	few	CASTAHDAFGANVLTF	TGTGCCAGCACGGCCCATGATGCGTTCGGGGCCAACGTCCTGACTTTC
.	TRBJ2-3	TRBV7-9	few	CASRLTSSDTQYF	TGTGCCAGCAGGTTGACTAGTTCAGATACGCAGTATTTT
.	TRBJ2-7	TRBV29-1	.	CSVAGESDEQYF	TGCAGCGTTGCGGGGGAGTCCGACGAGCAGTACTTC
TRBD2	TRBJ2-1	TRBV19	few	CASSTSGVSYNEQFF	TGTGCCAGTAGTACTAGCGGGGTCTCCTACAATGAGCAGTTCTTC
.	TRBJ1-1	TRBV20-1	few	CSASAGPEAFF	TGCAGTGCTAGTGCCGGGCCTGAAGCTTTCTTT
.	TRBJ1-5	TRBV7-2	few	CASSREAHQPQHF	TGTGCCAGCAGCCGCGAGGCACATCAGCCCCAGCATTTT
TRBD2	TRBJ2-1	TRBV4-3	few	CASSQDRGGGLYNEQFF	TGCGCCAGCAGCCAAGATCGGGGCGGGGGGCTTTACAATGAGCAGTTCTTC
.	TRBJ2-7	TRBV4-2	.	CASSGGGLSYEQYF	TGTGCCAGCAGCGGAGGGGGACTCTCCTACGAGCAGTACTTC
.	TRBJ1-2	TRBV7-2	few	CASSRDMDYGYTF	TGTGCCAGCAGCCGGGACATGGACTATGGCTACACCTTC
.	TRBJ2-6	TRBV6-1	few	CASSLTSSGANVLTF	TGTGCCAGCAGCCTGACTTCCTCTGGGGCCAACGTCCTGACTTTC
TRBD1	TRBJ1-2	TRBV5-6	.	CASNSGTGELRGYTF	TGTGCCAGCAACTCCGGGACAGGGGAATTGCGTGGCTACACCTTC
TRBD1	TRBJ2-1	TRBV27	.	CASGSDRGYEQFF	TGTGCCAGCGGGTCGGACAGGGGCTATGAGCAGTTCTTC
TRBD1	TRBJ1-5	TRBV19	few	CASSQNRGSQPQHF	TGTGCCAGTAGTCAGAACAGGGGCAGTCAGCCCCAGCATTTT
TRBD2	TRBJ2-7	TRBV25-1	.	CASSLSGGDSYEQYF	TGTGCCAGCAGTCTTAGCGGGGGGGACTCCTACGAGCAGTACTTC
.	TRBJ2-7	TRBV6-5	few	CASSRAPHEQYF	TGTGCCAGCAGTCGAGCACCCCACGAGCAGTACTTC
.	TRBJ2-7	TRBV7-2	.	CASSSRLHSYEQYF	TGTGCCAGCAGCTCCAGACTTCATTCCTACGAGCAGTACTTC
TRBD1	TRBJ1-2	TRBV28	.	CASSLGQIYGYTF	TGTGCCAGCAGCCTGGGACAGATCTATGGCTACACCTTC
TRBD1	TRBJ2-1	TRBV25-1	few	CASTGTGGPLAYNEQFF	TGTGCCAGCACGGGGACAGGGGGCCCTTTAGCCTACAATGAGCAGTTCTTC
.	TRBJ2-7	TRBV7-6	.	CASSLSEIGWEQYF	TGTGCCAGCAGCTTATCGGAGATCGGTTGGGAGCAGTACTTC
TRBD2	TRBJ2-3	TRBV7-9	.	CASSLAGAFTDTQYF	TGTGCCAGCAGCCTAGCGGGGGCGTTCACAGATACGCAGTATTTT
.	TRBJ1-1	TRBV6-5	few	CASSYSGTSTTFF	TGTGCCAGCAGTTACTCCGGGACCTCCACAACTTTCTTT
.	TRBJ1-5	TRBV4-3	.	CASSQDVRGNQPQHF	TGCGCCAGCAGCCAAGATGTCCGGGGCAATCAGCCCCAGCATTTT
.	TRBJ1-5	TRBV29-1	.	CSARTGLSRNQPQHF	TGCAGCGCCCGCACTGGATTATCGCGCAATCAGCCCCAGCATTTT
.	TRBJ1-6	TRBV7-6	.	CASSLAEGTSSPLHF	TGTGCCAGCAGCTTAGCAGAGGGCACGAGTTCACCCCTCCACTTT
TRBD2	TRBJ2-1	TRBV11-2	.	CASSLARGGSYNEQFF	TGTGCCAGCAGCTTAGCACGCGGGGGCTCCTACAATGAGCAGTTCTTC
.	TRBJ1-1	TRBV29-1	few	CSVDPGVENTEAFF	TGCAGCGTCGACCCTGGGGTTGAGAACACTGAAGCTTTCTTT